This paragraph covers one TCR beta chain sequence. Its antigen is undetermined. Germline-derived CDR1 and CDR2 are SGHVS and FNYEAQ. The CDR3 has 17 amino acids. The ends lost 0 bases at V and 2 bases at J; junction bases unmatched: 7. The data stem from a study of cytomegalovirus exposure and HLA in healthy donors. PCR primers comprised 60 Vbeta and 13 Jbeta primers. The assay was immunoSEQ multiplex PCR, and TCRdb's table has in-frame clones only and misses some. The data show 240,000 or so clones, 82% seen once. Overall study findings and caveats: Analyses of presence and absence presupposed an approximately uniform sequencing depth across donors. TCR beta V- and J-gene trimming, according to a later analysis, was linked to a missense DCLRE1C variant. Some highly shared sequence variants likely arose as a pipeline artifact.

The sequenced sample consisted of PBMCs. The sequence came from a woman aged 40-49 years in good health and CMV-seropositive. This chain connects TRBV7-6 to TRBJ2-1; 7 bases align to TRBD2. CDR3 coding DNA: TGTGCCAGCAGCTTAGCCCCTGCGGGAGCGCCCTACAATGAGCAGTTCTTC. Translated: CASSLAPAGAPYNEQFF. The full variable domain, in which reference TRBV7-6 and TRBJ2-1 provide the parts outside the CDR3, is GAGVSQSPRYKVTKRGQDVALRCDPISGHVSLYWYRQALGQGPEFLTYFNYEAQQDKSGLPNDRFSAERPEGSISTLTIQRTEQRDSAMYRCASSLAPAGAPYNEQFFGPGTRLTVL.